What follows is one TCR beta chain and its context. Its specificity is unknown. The sample belongs to a study of regulatory T cells in long-lasting Graves disease. Study summary: Graves' cases, newly diagnosed, had used antithyroid drugs under 3 months.

Germline assignment: CDR1 DFQATT and CDR2 SNEGSKA (reference sequence). V gave up 6 bases and J gave up 0 bases, with 8 bases separating them. CDR3 size: 13 residues. iRepertoire HTBI primers and Arm-PCR of CDR3 regions built TCR beta libraries. A single record per CDR3 protein comes from TCRdb applying MiXCR to the multiplex PCR reads. The data contain 530,000 or so distinct CDR3 sequences, more than 15% of them singletons. Time point specified: newly diagnosed GD, antithyroid drugs for less than 3 months. Generation of the TCR library employed RNA extracted from PBMCs. Investigators report Graves' disease was diagnosed under American Thyroid Association guidelines. Study-level findings and limits: Persistent disease favored TRBV28, TRBJ1-2 and TRBJ2-5.

This same sample was also taken into another study, of T cells in Graves' hyperthyroidism and ophthalmopathy.

The V gene is TRBV20-1, the J gene TRBJ1-4; a weak D match, TRBD1 (5 bases). The specimen comprised peripheral blood mononuclear cells (PBMCs), sampled at new diagnosis, from a patient treated with antithyroid drugs. The clonotype comes from a man younger than 35 with Graves disease. The CDR3 region is CSAIQATNEKLFF. Written as DNA, the CDR3 is TGCAGTGCCATACAGGCAACTAATGAAAAACTGTTTTTT.